This is a list of T cell receptor beta chains from one sample in a study of technical replicates of blood from a handful of donors. The table came from immunoSEQ multiplex PCR; TCRdb's copy has only in-frame clones and leaves some out. The top ten hold approximately 0.42% of the sample, which has roughly 87,000 clones, 90% to 95% seen once. The sample was T cells isolated from PBMCs. These receptors were collected from a human donor in good health. Both conserved end residues are part of each CDR3. A D gene is named only where the DNA matches it firmly.

CDR3aa,v_gene,j_gene,d_gene
CASSSTSGSSYNEQFF,TRBV7-2,TRBJ2-1,TRBD2
CASSLGGPEAFF,TRBV5-6,TRBJ1-1,-
CASSEYRGGGQPQHF,TRBV6-1,TRBJ1-5,-
CASSAYQGSGYTF,TRBV6-6,TRBJ1-2,-
CANEYLAGAFYNEQFF,TRBV13,TRBJ2-1,TRBD2
CASSFDLRGYNEQFF,TRBV5-1,TRBJ2-1,-
CASSLDLGAGYTF,TRBV11-3,TRBJ1-2,-
CASSLLGATDTQYF,TRBV7-3,TRBJ2-3,-
CASSLSGVADTQYF,TRBV5-1,TRBJ2-3,-
CASRGTDSNQPQHF,TRBV28,TRBJ1-5,-
CASSRERESLETQYF,TRBV11-2,TRBJ2-5,TRBD2
CASSRTTPDTQYF,TRBV2,TRBJ2-3,-
CASSWLGVNEKLFF,TRBV27,TRBJ1-4,-
CASSTTYNVAGELFF,TRBV19,TRBJ2-2,-
CASSPVGQMNQPQHF,TRBV18,TRBJ1-5,-
CATSGGTGALYEQYF,TRBV15,TRBJ2-7,TRBD1
CASSEYPAGGNTDTQYF,TRBV6-1,TRBJ2-3,TRBD2
CASSEGGLNEKLFF,TRBV6-1,TRBJ1-4,-
CASTRVTSGLSETQYF,TRBV5-6,TRBJ2-5,TRBD2
CASSFLTSGRIYEQYF,TRBV28,TRBJ2-7,TRBD2
CASSHNTRARETQYF,TRBV11-2,TRBJ2-5,-
CASSLWRREVNTEAFF,TRBV5-6,TRBJ1-1,-
CASSLGRADEQYF,TRBV5-1,TRBJ2-7,-
CASTTGGQGTEAFF,TRBV9,TRBJ1-1,TRBD1
CASSVGGRGSYEQYF,TRBV9,TRBJ2-7,TRBD2
CASMEDRNTGELFF,TRBV19,TRBJ2-2,-
CASKPHRGSNTQYF,TRBV27,TRBJ2-3,-
CASRRTGGINTIYF,TRBV19,TRBJ1-3,TRBD1
CASSLAQGARDEQFF,TRBV28,TRBJ2-1,TRBD1
CASSSLGAYGYTF,TRBV11-3,TRBJ1-2,-
CASSSLYEQYF,TRBV13,TRBJ2-7,-
CAWSVGRGWDKAFF,TRBV30,TRBJ1-1,-
CASSQAVEITEAFF,TRBV14,TRBJ1-1,-
CASSNLPGLAGLYEQYF,TRBV7-8,TRBJ2-7,TRBD2
CASSIPQGDWAFF,TRBV19,TRBJ1-1,-
CASIPSPGQGAGYEQFF,TRBV10-1,TRBJ2-1,TRBD1
CASTWREELFF,TRBV19,TRBJ2-2,-
CASSLGPPRLTEAFF,TRBV11-2,TRBJ1-1,-
CASSSPPSGSYEQYF,TRBV28,TRBJ2-7,TRBD2
CASSLEAGGETQYF,TRBV5-4,TRBJ2-5,-
CASSFLVGSYNEQFF,TRBV13,TRBJ2-1,-
CAWRHPNTEAFF,TRBV30,TRBJ1-1,-